These 29 T cell receptor beta chains share one sample of origin, sequenced in a study of CD8 T cells in ankylosing spondylitis. TCRdb called the 5' RACE reads again in MiXCR, with one record for every CDR3 protein. The data contain 150,000 to 250,000 distinct CDR3 sequences, roughly 13% of them singletons. The specimen was blood, either unsorted or a sorted T cell fraction (not recorded which). The receptors were gathered from a male donor with ankylosing spondylitis or in good health (not recorded which).

The rearrangement joins TRBV4-1 to TRBJ1-2, with D hard to call. CDR1 is MGHRA, CDR2 YSYEKL, per germline. V gave up 1 base and J gave up 9 bases, with 12 bases separating them. The CDR3 loop spans 13 amino acids. CDR3 nucleotide sequence: TGCGCCAGCAGCCAAGTCCCGGACGACCGCTACACCTTC. This gives the protein CASSQVPDDRYTF.

This clonotype was counted once. The V call is TRBV7-8, the J call TRBJ1-2, with D possibly TRBD1 on 5 matching bases. Trimming removed 0 bases at V and 6 bases at J, with 11 bases between. CDR3 length: 14 residues. The V gene's germline CDR1 is SGHVS and CDR2 FQNEAQ. This CDR3 reads CASSLAGSGNGYTF. The CDR3 DNA reads as TGTGCCAGCAGCTTAGCCGGTTCAGGGAATGGCTACACCTTC.

The chain is built from TRBV9 and TRBJ2-1, with D unclear. V was trimmed by 4 bases and J by 5 bases, leaving 16 bases between them. CDR1 is SGDLS and CDR2 is YYNGEE in the germline V gene. The length of the CDR3 is 15 residues. The CDR3 region has the DNA TGTGCCAGCAGCTCCCCCTATAAGAGCCACAATGAGCAGTTCTTC. It specifies CASSSPYKSHNEQFF.

The chain couples TRBV12-3 or TRBV12-4 to TRBJ2-1, with TRBD2 identical over 7 bases. V shed 1 base, J shed 9 bases, and the junction held 6 bases outside the gene matches. This CDR3 is built from 14 residues. CDR3 coding DNA: TGTGCCAGCAGTTTAGGGACTAGGGTCCCTGAGCAGTTCTTC. It is translated as CASSLGTRVPEQFF.

This clonotype appeared many times. The chain is built from TRBV3-1 and TRBJ2-1; 12 positions match TRBD2. V was pared by 0 bases and J by 2 bases, with 14 bases of the junction left unmatched. Germline V gene data show CDR1 as LGHDT and CDR2 as YNNKEL (reference sequence). This CDR3 has 21 residues. The CDR3 loop reads CASSQDGPWTSGAQAYNEQFF. The CDR3 DNA is TGTGCCAGCAGCCAAGATGGGCCTTGGACTAGCGGGGCCCAGGCCTACAATGAGCAGTTCTTC.

This rearrangement joins TRBV12-3 or TRBV12-4 to TRBJ2-7, with D maybe TRBD1 (5 bases). Trimming removed 4 bases from V and 3 bases from J, with 10 bases in between. This CDR3 is 13 amino acids long. CDR3 loop: CASSWGLDYEQYF. As DNA, the CDR3 is TGTGCCAGCAGTTGGGGCCTTGACTACGAGCAGTACTTC.

This clonotype was observed a few times. V usage is TRBV27 and J usage is TRBJ2-1; 7 bases fit TRBD1. Germline V gene data show CDR1 as MNHEY and CDR2 as SMNVEV (reference sequence). The CDR3 sequence is 12 residues long. V shed 2 bases, J shed 9 bases, and the junction held 1 base outside the gene matches. CDR3 bases: TGTGCCAGCAGTTTAGGGGACAGTGAGCAGTTCTTC. Translated: CASSLGDSEQFF.

This clonotype was found a few times. The chain couples TRBV3-1 to TRBJ2-1; a possible D gene is TRBD2 (6 bases). CDR1 and CDR2 from the germline V gene are LGHDT and YNNKEL (reference sequence). The CDR3 sequence is 13 residues long. V was clipped by 5 bases and J by 9 bases, with 14 bases between them. The chain's CDR3 is CASSSTSSSEQFF. DNA for the CDR3: TGTGCCAGCAGCAGTACTAGCAGCAGTGAGCAGTTCTTC.

This clonotype was counted between two and nine times. V and J are TRBV4-1 and TRBJ1-1; D is unresolved. Trimming shortened V by 1 base and J by 1 base, and 10 bases separated the two germline ends. The germline CDR1 and CDR2 sequences are MGHRA and YSYEKL. The CDR3 spans 15 residues. Here the CDR3 reads CASSQGRSANTEAFF. DNA for the CDR3: TGCGCCAGCAGCCAAGGCAGATCGGCGAACACTGAAGCTTTCTTT.

Ten or more counts support this clonotype. The chain combines TRBV27 with TRBJ2-7, with TRBD2 identical over 14 bases. This CDR3 has 17 residues. Trimming cost V 3 bases and J 1 base; bases outside gene matches: 5. CDR1 MNHEY and CDR2 SMNVEV come from the germline V gene (reference sequence). CDR3: CASSLLTSGRASYEQYF. CDR3 bases: TGTGCCAGCAGTTTGTTGACTAGCGGGAGGGCTTCCTACGAGCAGTACTTC.

This clonotype was detected only a few times. The chain couples TRBV6-2 or TRBV6-3 to TRBJ2-2; 10 bases match TRBD2. The J segment lost 3 bases and the V segment lost 4 bases, leaving 17 bases of the junction unmatched. The CDR3 is 20 amino acids. Germline CDR1 MNHEY, CDR2 SVGEGT. For the CDR3, the DNA is TGTGCCAGCAGTTTCCCAATTGCGAAAGCGGGAGGGTCGGACACCGGGGAGCTGTTTTTT. Translated: CASSFPIAKAGGSDTGELFF.

This clonotype was picked up one time. The genes are TRBV7-9 and TRBJ2-7, with D hard to call. Between the trimmed V and J ends, which lost 0 bases and 6 bases, there was a span of 9 bases. Germline CDR1 SEHNR, CDR2 FQNEAQ (reference sequence). The CDR3 contains 13 residues. In DNA, the CDR3 is TGTGCCAGCAGCTTAGCCTGGCGATTCGAGCAGTACTTC. Its translation: CASSLAWRFEQYF. The full variable domain, in which reference TRBV7-9 and TRBJ2-7 provide the parts outside the CDR3, is DTGVSQNPRHKITKRGQNVTFRCDPISEHNRLYWYRQTLGQGPEFLTYFQNEAQLEKSRLLSDRFSAERPKGSFSTLEIQRTEQGDSAMYLCASSLAWRFEQYFGPGTRLTVT.

This chain links TRBV6-1 with TRBJ1-2; 7 bases align to TRBD1. CDR1 is MNHNS, CDR2 SASEGT, per germline. This CDR3 spans 18 amino acids. The V segment lost 0 bases and the J segment 5 bases; nucleotides outside the gene matches: 15. The CDR3 DNA is TGTGCCAGCAGTGAAGCGTTGTACGGGACAGAAGCTTTATATGGCTACACCTTC. Translating it yields CASSEALYGTEALYGYTF.

As to this clonotype: One junction end disagrees with the germline gene, perhaps due to a read error. The chain is built from TRBV30 and TRBJ2-4; D is undetermined. Germline V gives CDR1 GTSNPN, CDR2 SVGIG (reference sequence). The CDR3 sequence is 10 residues long. As DNA, the CDR3 is TGTGCCTGGAGTGAGAAGCCGGAAGGGTTC. This translates into CAWSEKPEGF.

The gene calls are TRBV29-1 and TRBJ2-7; 9 bases match TRBD2. Germline CDR1 reads SQVTM; CDR2 reads ANQGSEA. The CDR3 has 13 amino acids. The V gene end was trimmed by 7 bases and the J gene end by 2 bases; junction bases not matched to a gene: 6. The CDR3 DNA follows: TGCAGCGCACGGACTAGCGCGGCCTACGAGCAGTACTTC. Translating gives CSARTSAAYEQYF.

This clonotype was seen ten or more times. This sequence joins TRBV12-3 or TRBV12-4 and TRBJ2-3; 8 bases are a match to TRBD2. Unmatched junction bases numbered 3, after V lost 6 bases and J lost 1 base. The CDR3 sequence is 14 residues long. The CDR3: CASSLTSGTDTQYF. CDR3 coding DNA: TGTGCCAGCAGCTTGACTAGCGGCACAGATACGCAGTATTTT.

The chain is built from TRBV7-8 and TRBJ2-1; tentative D call: TRBD2 (5 bases). This CDR3 has 16 amino acids. Looked up from germline, CDR1 is SGHVS and CDR2 is FQNEAQ. With 5 bases removed from V and 4 bases from J, the gap between germline ends came to 18 bases. In nucleotides, the CDR3 is TGTGCCAGCAGCCTCCCTTCTACGGGAAATTACAATGAGCAGTTCTTC. This codes for CASSLPSTGNYNEQFF. The entire variable domain, with the rest obtained from reference TRBV7-8 and TRBJ2-1, is as follows: GAGVSQSPRYKVAKRGQDVALRCDPISGHVSLFWYQQALGQGPEFLTYFQNEAQLDKSGLPSDRFFAERPEGSVSTLKIQRTQQEDSAVYLCASSLPSTGNYNEQFFGPGTRLTVL.

In this sample, this clonotype turned up many times. J is TRBJ2-3 and V is TRBV6-2 or TRBV6-3, with TRBD1 matching over 9 bases. CDR1 is MNHEY, CDR2 SVGEGT, per germline. The CDR3 consists of 18 residues. The ends lost 6 bases at V and 0 bases at J; junction bases unmatched: 13. The CDR3: CASRLGQGPHASTDTQYF. The CDR3 nucleotides are TGTGCCAGCAGACTTGGACAGGGGCCCCATGCTAGCACAGATACGCAGTATTTT.

In DNA form, the CDR3 reads TGTGCCAGCAGCTCCCGGGGGGGCACAAAAGCTCAAGAGACCCAGTACTTC. Amino acid sequence: CASSSRGGTKAQETQYF. V and J are TRBV12-1 and TRBJ2-5; TRBD2 is the table's D call and was not checked against the DNA. TRBV12-1 is a pseudogene. This CDR3 is built from 17 residues.

The chain links TRBV6-1 to TRBJ1-4; 9 bases fit TRBD1. Germline V CDR1 and CDR2: MNHNS, SASEGT. The CDR3 loop spans 15 amino acids. V trimming: 8 bases; J trimming: 5 bases; junction bases outside the gene matches: 9. The CDR3 nucleotides read TGTGCCAGCGGGGGAGGGACAGGGCGCAATGAAAAACTGTTTTTT. Translating it yields CASGGGTGRNEKLFF.

This clonotype was counted between two and nine times. The V and J genes are TRBV7-9 and TRBJ2-1, with D perhaps matching TRBD1 (6 bases). V lost 3 bases to trimming and J lost 10 bases, with 10 bases between them. This CDR3 spans 12 amino acids. The germline V gene encodes CDR1 SEHNR and CDR2 FQNEAQ (reference sequence). The CDR3 DNA follows: TGTGCCAGCAGCTTCCTCGACAGGGAGCAGTTCTTC. Translating it yields CASSFLDREQFF.

This clonotype appeared a few times. This rearrangement joins TRBV6-2 or TRBV6-3 to TRBJ2-1, with 8 nucleotides matching TRBD2. The CDR3 consists of 14 residues. CDR1 and CDR2 (germline): MNHEY, SVGEGT. Losses at the gene ends were 7 bases for V and 7 bases for J; bases not matched to a gene: 9. CDR3 loop: CASTGTRSINEQFF. Written as DNA, the CDR3 is TGTGCCAGCACCGGGACTAGATCGATAAATGAGCAGTTCTTC.

V and J are TRBV2 and TRBJ1-4; 11 nucleotides agree with TRBD1. CDR1 is SNHLY and CDR2 is FYNNEI in the germline V gene. The J segment lost 1 base and the V segment lost 8 bases, leaving 6 bases of the junction unmatched. The CDR3 consists of 16 residues. CDR3 sequence (DNA): TGTGCCAGCTGCCGGACAGGGGGCGGAACTAATGAAAAACTGTTTTTT. Translation: CASCRTGGGTNEKLFF.

This chain links TRBV20-1 with TRBJ1-5; D is unresolved. CDR3 length equals 12 residues. CDR1 is DFQATT and CDR2 is SNEGSKA in the germline V gene (reference sequence). CDR3 residues: CRENRYVEPQHF. As DNA, the CDR3 is TGCAGGGAAAACCGGTATGTAGAGCCCCAGCATTTT.

This clonotype was observed a few times. The chain links TRBV21-1 to TRBJ2-5; no DNA check was done on the table's D call, TRBD1. TRBV21-1 is marked as a pseudogene. The CDR3 is 17 residues long. CDR3: CASSLPGQGKVVETQYF. The CDR3 bases are TGTGCCAGCAGCCTGCCGGGACAGGGGAAGGTCGTGGAGACCCAGTACTTC.

The sample holds a few counts of this clonotype. The chain employs TRBV27 and TRBJ2-3; 7 positions agree with TRBD2. The ends lost 8 bases at V and 2 bases at J; junction bases unmatched: 10. The CDR3 has 15 residues. Germline V lookup: CDR1 MNHEY, CDR2 SMNVEV (reference sequence). CDR3 sequence: CASLPSGAFTDTQYF. CDR3 DNA: TGTGCCAGCCTACCAAGCGGGGCCTTCACAGATACGCAGTATTTT.

The chain couples TRBV5-1 to TRBJ2-5; 13 nucleotides match TRBD2. J was trimmed by 5 bases and V by 4 bases; bases with no gene match: 8. CDR1 SGHRS and CDR2 YFSETQ come from the germline V gene. The CDR3 runs to 16 residues. The CDR3 here is CASSGRTSGSGETQYF. The CDR3 coding sequence is TGCGCCAGCAGCGGTCGGACTAGCGGGAGCGGCGAGACCCAGTACTTC.

In this sample, this clonotype turned up many times. J is TRBJ2-1 and V is TRBV5-1, with D maybe TRBD1 (6 bases). This CDR3 is built from 13 residues. Looked up from germline, CDR1 is SGHRS and CDR2 is YFSETQ. Trimming stripped 4 bases from V and 3 bases from J, with 8 bases between. The CDR3 sequence: CASSLDSYNEQFF. The CDR3 nucleotides read TGCGCCAGCAGCCTGGACAGCTACAATGAGCAGTTCTTC.

The chain uses TRBV20-1 and TRBJ2-1; 11 positions match TRBD2. This CDR3 is built from 15 residues. The trim removed 0 bases at V and 5 bases at J, leaving 3 bases unmatched. The V gene's germline CDR1 is DFQATT and CDR2 SNEGSKA (reference sequence). The CDR3 region has the DNA TGCAGTGCTAGAGATCGGGGACTAGCGGACAATGAGCAGTTCTTC. Protein: CSARDRGLADNEQFF.